A single sample gave rise to the 2 T cell receptor beta chains below, sequenced in a study of cytomegalovirus exposure and HLA in healthy donors. Vbeta (60) and Jbeta (13) primers were used in the PCR. The protocol was immunoSEQ multiplex PCR, while the TCRdb copy is restricted to in-frame clones and leaves out a portion. Of approximately 160,000 clones in the sample, roughly 75% are singletons; the top ten hold over 4.5%. The sequenced sample consisted of PBMCs. These receptors were taken from a male donor in good health and CMV-seronegative.

This clone was counted only a few times. The chain combines TRBV30 with TRBJ2-1, with TRBD1 as a possible D gene (6 bases). CDR1 and CDR2 (germline): GTSNPN, SVGIG (reference sequence). The CDR3 is 15 residues long. Trimming removed 2 bases from V and 5 bases from J, with 16 bases in between. The CDR3 loop reads CAWSLGAWANNEQFF. As DNA, the CDR3 is TGTGCCTGGAGTTTGGGGGCATGGGCCAACAATGAGCAGTTCTTC.

V usage is TRBV7-7 and J usage is TRBJ2-7; 16 nucleotides agree with TRBD2. The germline V gene has CDR1 SSHAT and CDR2 FNYEAQ (reference sequence). This CDR3 region has 19 residues. With V trimmed by 1 base and J by 4 bases, 10 bases remained unmatched. The CDR3 here is CASSLEGLAGGPVGYEQYF. The CDR3 DNA sequence: TGTGCCAGCAGCTTAGAGGGACTAGCGGGAGGGCCGGTTGGGTACGAGCAGTACTTC.